The 9 T cell receptor beta chains given below trace back to one sample, sequenced in a study of cytomegalovirus exposure and HLA in healthy donors. The PCR ran on 60 Vbeta and 13 Jbeta primers. Libraries were prepared by immunoSEQ multiplex PCR; TCRdb keeps only in-frame clonotypes and omits some of them. The data contain 150,000 to 200,000 clones, more than 65% of them singletons. The sequenced material came from PBMCs. Receptors originate from a woman in her twenties or thirties in good health and CMV-seropositive.

The chain uses TRBV29-1 and TRBJ2-5; TRBD2 aligns across 8 bases. The CDR3 consists of 13 residues. In germline, CDR1 is SQVTM, CDR2 ANQGSEA. The J segment lost 7 bases and the V segment lost 7 bases, leaving 11 bases of the junction unmatched. This CDR3 is CSAQAAGGLTQYF. Here the CDR3 DNA reads TGCAGCGCCCAGGCGGCGGGGGGATTGACCCAGTACTTC. Full variable domain (rest looked up from reference TRBV29-1 and TRBJ2-5): SAVISQKPSRDICQRGTSLTIQCQVDSQVTMMFWYRQQPGQSLTLIATANQGSEATYESGFVIDKFPISRPNLTFSTLTVSNMSPEDSSIYLCSAQAAGGLTQYFGPGTRLLVL.

The V call is TRBV19, the J call TRBJ2-3; 9 positions agree with TRBD1. The CDR3 has 16 amino acids. Germline loops: CDR1 LNHDA, CDR2 SQIVND (reference sequence). The J segment lost 4 bases and the V segment lost 2 bases, leaving 7 bases of the junction unmatched. CDR3 coding DNA: TGTGCCAGTAGTATAAAGGGGACAGGGTGGGCAGATACGCAGTATTTT. Translation: CASSIKGTGWADTQYF.

The chain has TRBV15 and TRBJ2-7; weak D call: TRBD2 (6 bases). CDR1 and CDR2 (germline): LNHNV, YYDKDF (reference sequence). This CDR3 has 13 amino acids. V shed 3 bases and J shed 3 bases, with 9 bases lying between them. The CDR3 bases are TGTGCCACCAGCAGGCACGGGGGCTACGAGCAGTACTTC. It is translated as CATSRHGGYEQYF.

The chain combines TRBV4-2 with TRBJ2-7; 8 nucleotides agree with TRBD2. CDR1 and CDR2 (germline): LGHNA, YNFKEQ. The CDR3 is 15 amino acids. The junction had 7 bases not matched to a gene; V was cut back by 1 base and J by 5 bases. CDR3 residues: CASSQGLAGNHEQYF. CDR3 bases: TGTGCCAGCAGCCAAGGGCTAGCGGGTAACCACGAGCAGTACTTC.

The J gene is TRBJ2-3, the V gene TRBV7-2, with D possibly being TRBD2 (5 bases). The CDR3 is 13 residues long. Germline V gene data show CDR1 as SGHTA and CDR2 as FQGNSA. The V gene lost 5 bases and the J gene lost 5 bases, with 11 bases spanning the gap. The CDR3 spells CASSPRGIDTQYF. CDR3 bases: TGTGCCAGCAGCCCCCGAGGGATAGATACGCAGTATTTT. Drawing the rest from reference TRBV7-2 and TRBJ2-3, the complete variable domain is GAGVSQSPSNKVTEKGKDVELRCDPISGHTALYWYRQSLGQGLEFLIYFQGNSAPDKSGLPSDRFSAERTGGSVSTLTIQRTQQEDSAVYLCASSPRGIDTQYFGPGTRLTVL.

This chain joins TRBV27 and TRBJ1-1, with D perhaps matching TRBD1 (6 bases). V was pared by 2 bases and J by 0 bases, with 16 bases between. Germline V gene lookup returns CDR1 MNHEY and CDR2 SMNVEV (reference sequence). The CDR3 is 17 amino acids. CDR3 nucleotide sequence: TGTGCCAGCAGTTTAGAGGGGGGGCGCCTAGTGAACACTGAAGCTTTCTTT. Its translation: CASSLEGGRLVNTEAFF.

This clone was seen a handful of times. The chain couples TRBV12-5 to TRBJ2-7, with TRBD1 identical over 8 bases. Germline CDR1 is LGHNT and CDR2 is FRNRAP. The CDR3 is made up of 16 amino acids. The V and J ends lost 1 base and 0 bases, in that order; junction bases with no gene match: 5. CDR3 sequence: CASGLARDRSSYEQYF. As DNA, the CDR3 is TGTGCTAGTGGTTTGGCCCGGGACAGGAGCTCCTACGAGCAGTACTTC.

This clone appeared a few times. The rearrangement links TRBV4-1 to TRBJ2-3; 13 bases match TRBD2. The CDR3 is made up of 15 amino acids. Germline CDR1 reads MGHRA; CDR2 reads YSYEKL. Unmatched junction bases numbered 3, after V lost 4 bases and J lost 5 bases. CDR3 coding DNA: TGCGCCAGCAGCCGACTAGCGGGGGGTGGAGATACGCAGTATTTT. Protein sequence: CASSRLAGGGDTQYF.

The CDR3 DNA follows: TGTGCCAGCAGCACTGGACAGGGGGCTGGGCCCCAGCATTTT. Translated: CASSTGQGAGPQHF. V usage is TRBV5-8 and J usage is TRBJ1-5; 11 positions match TRBD1. V was pared by 4 bases and J by 9 bases, with 6 bases of the junction left unmatched. The CDR3 is 14 amino acids. Germline-derived CDR1 and CDR2 are SGHTS and YDEGEE.